This passage covers 23 T cell receptor beta chains from one sample sequenced in a study of blood T cell repertoires in COVID-19. Clones were sequenced by immunoSEQ multiplex PCR, and TCRdb holds only the in-frame ones, with some missing. The repertoire has a few hundred thousand clones, roughly 90% of them found once; the top ten carry approximately 4%. Specimen: peripheral blood. These receptors came from a woman aged 45-65 years with active or convalescent COVID-19.

The V call is TRBV28, the J call TRBJ1-1; no clear D gene. The CDR3 totals 14 residues. Germline V lookup: CDR1 MDHEN, CDR2 SYDVKM. Trimming removed 3 bases from V and 1 base from J, with 9 bases in between. The CDR3 region has the DNA TGTGCCAGCAGTTTCAGTACAAGGAACACTGAAGCTTTCTTT. This translates into CASSFSTRNTEAFF.

The chain combines TRBV7-2 with TRBJ1-2; D not resolved. Trimming took off 1 base at V and 8 bases at J, with 8 bases between the two ends. The CDR3 totals 12 residues. In germline, CDR1 is SGHTA, CDR2 FQGNSA. This CDR3 is CASSLERGGYTF. For the CDR3, the DNA is TGTGCCAGCAGCTTAGAACGAGGAGGCTACACCTTC.

The V and J genes are TRBV4-1 and TRBJ1-5, with 9 bases identical to TRBD1. V lost 1 base to trimming and J lost 6 bases; unmatched junction nucleotides: 7. In germline, CDR1 is MGHRA, CDR2 YSYEKL. The CDR3 contains 16 residues. CDR3 loop: CASSQVGQGLRQPQHF. CDR3 nucleotides: TGCGCCAGCAGCCAAGTGGGACAGGGCCTCCGTCAGCCCCAGCATTTT.

The genes are TRBV9 and TRBJ2-3; 7 bases line up with TRBD2. The CDR3 runs 14 residues. J gave up 0 bases and V 3 bases, and 1 base lay outside the gene matches. Germline CDR1 SGDLS, CDR2 YYNGEE. CDR3 residues: CASSDSGSTDTQYF. In DNA, the CDR3 is TGTGCCAGCAGCGATAGCGGGAGCACAGATACGCAGTATTTT.

This chain links TRBV3-1 (or the pseudogene TRBV3-2) with TRBJ1-5; D remains unclear. The CDR3 extends over 16 amino acids. The V gene's germline CDR1 is LGHDT and CDR2 YNNKEL (reference sequence). Trimming cost V 4 bases and J 2 bases, with 15 bases left between them. CDR3 residues: CASSPLRGGGNQPQHF. In DNA, the CDR3 is TGTGCCAGCAGCCCCCTGCGGGGAGGAGGCAATCAGCCCCAGCATTTT.

This chain links TRBV10-3 with TRBJ1-1; D ambiguous. This CDR3 region has 14 residues. Between the trimmed V and J ends, which lost 3 bases and 3 bases, there was a span of 11 bases. Germline V gene sequence: CDR1 ENHRY, CDR2 SYGVKD. Written as DNA, the CDR3 is TGTGCCATCAGTGAAAGAGGGATCGACACTGAAGCTTTCTTT. Translation gives CAISERGIDTEAFF.

The gene calls are TRBV5-4 and TRBJ2-7, with TRBD2 identical over 7 bases. This CDR3 has 15 amino acids. J lost 2 bases, V lost 4 bases, and 9 bases had no gene match. From germline, CDR1 is SGHNT and CDR2 YYREEE (reference sequence). Here the CDR3 reads CASSPGGAGAYEQYF. Written as DNA, the CDR3 is TGTGCCAGCAGCCCTGGAGGGGCGGGGGCCTACGAGCAGTACTTC. The whole variable domain, remainder taken from reference TRBV5-4 and TRBJ2-7, is ETGVTQSPTHLIKTRGQQVTLRCSSQSGHNTVSWYQQALGQGPQFIFQYYREEENGRGNFPPRFSGLQFPNYSSELNVNALELDDSALYLCASSPGGAGAYEQYFGPGTRLTVT.

V usage is TRBV5-1 and J usage is TRBJ1-3; D call uncertain. Germline assignment: CDR1 SGHRS and CDR2 YFSETQ. V lost 4 bases and J lost 0, with 11 bases in between. The CDR3 is made up of 15 amino acids. CDR3 in DNA: TGCGCCAGCAGCGCCGCGGGCCACTCTGGAAACACCATATATTTT. Translated: CASSAAGHSGNTIYF.

The chain has TRBV28 and TRBJ1-1; 8 bases match TRBD1. This CDR3 region has 17 residues. After removal of 5 bases from V and 3 bases from J, the junction contained 14 bases not matched to a gene. Per germline, CDR1 MDHEN and CDR2 SYDVKM. CDR3 nucleotide sequence: TGTGCCAGCAGTGCCCAGGGGGCCCGGCGAACGGACACTGAAGCTTTCTTT. Residues: CASSAQGARRTDTEAFF.

V is TRBV4-3 and J is TRBJ1-2, with 10 bases fitting TRBD1. The germline CDR1 and CDR2 sequences are LGHNA and YSLEER. Trimming took 5 bases from V and 6 from J; bases not matched to a gene: 12. CDR3 length: 16 residues. CDR3 bases: TGCGCCAGCAGCTACGAACCAGGGACAGGGGCGGATGGCTACACCTTC. Encoded protein: CASSYEPGTGADGYTF.

The V call is TRBV5-4, the J call TRBJ2-3; TRBD2 might be the D (7 bases). Trimming removed 0 bases at V and 4 bases at J, with 12 bases between. This CDR3 contains 15 residues. Germline V gene sequence: CDR1 SGHNT, CDR2 YYREEE (reference sequence). CDR3 loop: CASSLEGGGADTQYF. In DNA, the CDR3 is TGTGCCAGCAGCTTGGAGGGGGGGGGAGCAGATACGCAGTATTTT.

CDR3 nucleotides: TGTGCCAGCAGCCGACGGGGGGTTCGCGAGCAGTACTTC. Residues: CASSRRGVREQYF. The J gene is TRBJ2-7, the V gene TRBV27; 7 bases are a match to TRBD2. Germline V gene lookup returns CDR1 MNHEY and CDR2 SMNVEV (reference sequence). V lost 6 bases and J lost 6; bases outside the gene matches: 8. The CDR3 is 13 amino acids.

This chain links TRBV12-3 or TRBV12-4 with TRBJ1-2; TRBD1 is a possible D gene (5 bases). V was clipped by 2 bases and J by 8 bases, with 12 bases between them. CDR3 length: 13 amino acids. In DNA, the CDR3 is TGTGCCAGCAGTTTAATTGGGGCGCTCGGCTACACCTTC. This sequence encodes CASSLIGALGYTF.

The J gene is TRBJ1-1, the V gene TRBV19; TRBD1 matches at 7 bases. Germline CDR1 and CDR2: LNHDA and SQIVND (reference sequence). This CDR3 has 12 amino acids. The CDR3 nucleotides are TGTGTCACAAAGGGGGCGCGCACTGAAGCTTTCTTT. Protein: CVTKGARTEAFF.

The V call is TRBV28, the J call TRBJ2-1; no clear D. CDR3 length equals 15 residues. The V end was cut by 2 bases, the J end by 10 bases, with 18 bases between. Germline assignment: CDR1 MDHEN and CDR2 SYDVKM. The CDR3 region is CASSLPPRIQWEQFF. Written as DNA, the CDR3 is TGTGCCAGCAGTTTACCCCCGCGGATACAATGGGAGCAGTTCTTC. Using reference TRBV28 and TRBJ2-1 for the parts outside the CDR3, the full variable domain is DVKVTQSSRYLVKRTGEKVFLECVQDMDHENMFWYRQDPGLGLRLIYFSYDVKMKEKGDIPEGYSVSREKKERFSLILESASTNQTSMYLCASSLPPRIQWEQFFGPGTRLTVL.

The chain joins TRBV25-1 to TRBJ1-5; TRBD1 matches at 8 bases. This CDR3 contains 12 residues. The trim removed 5 bases at V and 10 bases at J, leaving 4 bases unmatched. Per germline, CDR1 MGHDK and CDR2 SYGVNS. The CDR3 region is CASSLGQGPQHF. The CDR3 region has the DNA TGTGCCAGCAGTCTAGGACAGGGCCCCCAGCATTTT.

The rearrangement uses TRBV6-5 and TRBJ1-6, with TRBD1 identical over 9 bases. CDR3 size: 14 residues. Trimming took 6 bases from V and 9 from J; bases not matched to a gene: 6. Germline V gene lookup returns CDR1 MNHEY and CDR2 SVGAGI. CDR3 loop: CASRSGTGRSPLHF. As DNA, the CDR3 is TGTGCCAGCAGGTCCGGGACAGGGCGTTCACCCCTCCACTTT.

V usage is TRBV6-5 and J usage is TRBJ2-2, with D possibly matching TRBD1 (6 bases). CDR3 length equals 14 residues. V was clipped by 7 bases and J by 2 bases, with 11 bases between them. Germline V gene lookup returns CDR1 MNHEY and CDR2 SVGAGI. CDR3 protein: CASNSQGNTGELFF. The CDR3 bases are TGTGCCAGCAATTCACAGGGAAACACCGGGGAGCTGTTTTTT.

The chain employs TRBV14 and TRBJ2-5, with D possibly being TRBD2 (5 bases). Germline V gene sequence: CDR1 SGHDN, CDR2 FVKESK. The V and J ends lost 1 base and 2 bases respectively, with 14 bases between them. The CDR3 totals 16 residues. This chain's CDR3 is CASSQGLATFQETQYF. As DNA, the CDR3 is TGTGCCAGCAGCCAAGGATTAGCGACTTTTCAAGAGACCCAGTACTTC.

The chain couples TRBV2 to TRBJ1-4; the D gene is possibly TRBD1 (6 bases). Trimming removed 1 base from V and 8 bases from J, with 14 bases in between. There are 15 residues in the CDR3. The germline V gene has CDR1 SNHLY and CDR2 FYNNEI. The CDR3 nucleotides read TGTGCCAGCAGTGAAGACCGCACCAGGGGCGAAAAACTGTTTTTT. Encoded protein: CASSEDRTRGEKLFF.

V gene TRBV4-2 combines with J gene TRBJ1-6; 10 bases line up with TRBD1. Germline CDR1 reads LGHNA; CDR2 reads YNFKEQ. The V gene end was trimmed by 3 bases and the J gene end by 2 bases; junction bases not matched to a gene: 10. This CDR3 is 19 amino acids long. The CDR3 bases are TGTGCCAGCAGCCAGGCCGGGACAGGGGAGGTCCCCTATAATTCACCCCTCCACTTT. It is translated as CASSQAGTGEVPYNSPLHF.

Comment on this clone: Other DNA sequences within the sample encode an identical CDR3. The chain joins TRBV7-2 to TRBJ1-1; D gene ambiguous. The V end was cut by 1 base, the J end by 1 base, with 10 bases between. The CDR3 totals 15 residues. CDR1 SGHTA and CDR2 FQGNSA come from the germline V gene. The CDR3 nucleotides read TGTGCCAGCAGCTTAGTGGCAGGAACGAACACTGAAGCTTTCTTT. Translation: CASSLVAGTNTEAFF.

This clone showed up just once. The genes are TRBV2 and TRBJ2-5; 8 bases fit TRBD2. CDR1 SNHLY and CDR2 FYNNEI come from the germline V gene. The CDR3 totals 14 residues. After removal of 7 bases from V and 1 base from J, the junction contained 5 bases not matched to a gene. The CDR3 is CASIARGAQETQYF. Written as DNA, the CDR3 is TGTGCCAGCATAGCGCGGGGGGCCCAAGAGACCCAGTACTTC. Full variable domain (outside the CDR3, taken from reference TRBV2 and TRBJ2-5): EPEVTQTPSHQVTQMGQEVILRCVPISNHLYFYWYRQILGQKVEFLVSFYNNEISEKSEIFDDQFSVERPDGSNFTLKIRSTKLEDSAMYFCASIARGAQETQYFGPGTRLLVL.